A selection of T cell receptor beta chains follows, all from one sample in a study of blood T cell repertoires in COVID-19. Clones were read by immunoSEQ multiplex PCR, and TCRdb kept only the in-frame ones, dropping some. The data contain 390,000 or so clones, 90% of them seen just once; the ten biggest clones take up 6% to 7.5%. Specimen: peripheral blood. The source of these receptors is a man aged 18 to 30 with active or convalescent COVID-19. Both conserved end residues are part of each CDR3. Each record gives: V gene, clone size, D gene, J gene, CDR3 DNA, CDR3 protein. The D gene is left open where the match is weak. Not all rows give a size; the values are once, few, many and, for expanded clones, a class.

TRBV24-1	few	TRBD2	TRBJ2-1	TGTGCCACCAGTCGGACTAGCGCGAGCTCCTACAATGAGCAGTTCTTC	CATSRTSASSYNEQFF
TRBV19	NA	NA	TRBJ2-1	TGTGCCAGTAGTACACGCCAGGAGGGCAATGAGCAGTTCTTC	CASSTRQEGNEQFF
TRBV5-1	NA	TRBD2	TRBJ2-2	TGCGCCAGCAGCCCAGGGTCTAGCGGGAACACCGGGGAGCTGTTTTTT	CASSPGSSGNTGELFF
TRBV10-3	NA	NA	TRBJ1-1	TGTGCCATCAGTACTGCAGGCCTAGAAGCTTTCTTT	CAISTAGLEAFF
TRBV2	NA	NA	TRBJ2-7	TGTGCCAGCAGTCTTCAGGGCCCCGAGCAGTACTTC	CASSLQGPEQYF
TRBV10-3	NA	NA	TRBJ2-1	TGTGCCATCAGTAACACTAACAATGAGCAGTTCTTC	CAISNTNNEQFF
TRBV6-5	NA	TRBD1	TRBJ2-3	TGTGCCAGCAGTACGGGGCCAGGGGGCCTAGATACGCAGTATTTT	CASSTGPGGLDTQYF
TRBV5-6	NA	NA	TRBJ1-2	TGTGCCAGCAGCTTGCAGGCCCCTAACTATGGCTACACCTTC	CASSLQAPNYGYTF
TRBV28	NA	TRBD1	TRBJ2-7	TGTGCCAGCAGGCCCCCGGGACAGAACTACTACGAGCAGTACTTC	CASRPPGQNYYEQYF
TRBV25-1	NA	NA	TRBJ2-1	TGTGCCAGCAGTGAATATCTGGGGGCCCCTCGACAATATGAGCAGTTCTTC	CASSEYLGAPRQYEQFF
TRBV28	NA	TRBD2	TRBJ2-7	TGTGCCAGCAGTTTCGACGGGAGGGCCTACGAGCAGTACTTC	CASSFDGRAYEQYF
TRBV2	few	NA	TRBJ1-4	TGTGCCAGCAGTGACGTTAATGAAAAACTGTTTTTT	CASSDVNEKLFF
TRBV28	NA	TRBD1	TRBJ1-1	TGTGCCAGCAGTTTATTCGCCTCCGGGACAGAGAACACTGAAGCTTTCTTT	CASSLFASGTENTEAFF
TRBV5-1	NA	NA	TRBJ2-3	TGCGCCAGCAGCTTGGTAGGGGATGTGGCAGATACGCAGTATTTT	CASSLVGDVADTQYF
TRBV2	NA	TRBD1	TRBJ2-1	TGTGCCACCACGGGACAGGGAATCTACAATGAGCAGTTCTTC	CATTGQGIYNEQFF
TRBV7-3	NA	TRBD2	TRBJ2-1	TGTGCCAGCAGCCCACGGGGCTGGGGACTAGCGGGAGGGGGTTATAATGAGCAGTTCTTC	CASSPRGWGLAGGGYNEQFF
TRBV7-8	NA	TRBD1	TRBJ2-3	TGTGCCAGCAAAAATTATGGGGGCACAGGGGGCGCGGACACAGATACGCAGTATTTT	CASKNYGGTGGADTDTQYF
TRBV28	NA	TRBD1	TRBJ1-2	TGTGCCAGCAGTACCGACGGGACAGGGAACTATGGCTACACCTTC	CASSTDGTGNYGYTF
TRBV19	NA	TRBD2	TRBJ2-3	TGTGCCAGTAGTATAAGGGGACTAGCGGGGGACACTAGCACAGATACGCAGTATTTT	CASSIRGLAGDTSTDTQYF